One sample yielded the 5 T cell receptor beta chains listed below, sequenced in a study of T-cell memory formation after mild COVID-19 (dated by TCRdb to the early 2020s). Library construction relied on 5' RACE. The data were produced on an Illumina NovaSeq 6000. In TCRdb, the public reads were trimmed at Q25 with fastp and aligned with MiXCR, with productive beta chains retained. CDR3 protein duplicates are merged, each entry listing the most common genes and DNA. The sample records approximately 110,000 distinct CDR3 sequences, around a fifth of which are singletons. Approximately 40% of the sample comes from the top ten. Sequencing used PBMCs or a T cell subset sorted from them (not recorded which). These receptors were taken from a man aged 18 to 35 who had mild COVID-19 (a few samples of this study predate the infection). The sample titles of this study are shuffled in the database, so cell type and time point are left out; the donor was told from shared clones.

The table lists this clonotype with a few counts. The chain joins TRBV20-1 to TRBJ1-5, with 7 bases matching TRBD1. Germline trimming cut 4 bases from V and 3 bases from J; bases unmatched to any gene: 6. Germline V gene data show CDR1 as DFQATT and CDR2 as SNEGSKA (reference sequence). This CDR3 contains 14 residues. CDR3 loop: CSAIRDSDNQPQHF. CDR3 nucleotides: TGCAGTGCTATCCGGGACAGCGACAATCAGCCCCAGCATTTT.

This clonotype was picked up a small number of times. V is TRBV12-3 or TRBV12-4 and J is TRBJ1-3; no clear D. This CDR3 has 16 residues. V was cut by 0 bases and J by 1 base, with 10 bases left in between. The CDR3 DNA is TGTGCCAGCAGTTTAGCGAAAAGGGTTTCTGGAAACACCATATATTTT. Translation: CASSLAKRVSGNTIYF.

The chain uses TRBV13 and TRBJ2-7, with D possibly TRBD1 on 6 matching bases. The CDR3 length is 14 residues. Trimming pared 8 bases from V and 6 bases from J, leaving 20 bases between. Germline lookup yields CDR1 PRHDT and CDR2 FYEKMQ (reference sequence). The chain's CDR3 is CASRAPGTPAEQYF. The CDR3 bases are TGTGCCAGCCGGGCGCCCGGGACACCTGCCGAGCAGTACTTC.

This clonotype was seen a few times. The chain joins TRBV29-1 to TRBJ2-7, with TRBD2 identical over 11 bases. Germline V gives CDR1 SQVTM, CDR2 ANQGSEA. The CDR3 covers 13 residues. J was trimmed by 3 bases and V by 6 bases; bases with no gene match: 4. The CDR3 reads CSVAGTSGYEQYF. CDR3 DNA: TGCAGCGTAGCCGGGACTAGCGGCTACGAGCAGTACTTC.

The rearrangement uses TRBV5-8 and TRBJ1-5; 9 positions agree with TRBD1. The V gene end was trimmed by 6 bases and the J gene end by 3 bases; junction bases not matched to a gene: 16. The germline gives CDR1 SGHTS, CDR2 YDEGEE. CDR3 size: 18 residues. The CDR3 sequence: CASTLPGQGPLINQPQHF. For the CDR3, the DNA is TGTGCCAGCACCCTACCGGGACAGGGACCGCTTATCAATCAGCCCCAGCATTTT.